These 16 T cell receptor beta chains share one sample of origin, sequenced in a study of cytomegalovirus exposure and HLA in healthy donors. Assay: immunoSEQ multiplex PCR; the TCRdb copy retains only in-frame clones and omits some. The table includes about 60,000 clones, 90% to 96% detected once. Sequencing was performed on PBMCs. Receptors originate from a young man in good health and CMV-seronegative.

Concerning this clone itself: At one end the junction does not follow the germline gene, possibly because of a read error. The rearrangement uses TRBV28 and TRBJ1-5; no clear D. The CDR3 has 15 residues. Germline CDR1 and CDR2: MDHEN and SYDVKM. The CDR3 DNA is TGTGCCAGCATCGGAGCTTTGGCCGAGAATCCGCCCCAGCATTTT. It is translated as CASIGALAENPPQHF.

The chain couples TRBV19 to TRBJ2-2, with 11 bases fitting TRBD2. The germline gives CDR1 LNHDA, CDR2 SQIVND (reference sequence). V lost 7 bases to trimming and J lost 6 bases; unmatched junction nucleotides: 7. The CDR3 is 15 residues long. CDR3 sequence: CASTWTSGWSGELFF. The CDR3 DNA reads as TGTGCCAGTACTTGGACTAGCGGGTGGTCCGGGGAGCTGTTTTTT.

The chain is built from TRBV6-1 and TRBJ2-7, with D tentatively TRBD2 (5 bases). Germline V gene data show CDR1 as MNHNS and CDR2 as SASEGT. V gave up 6 bases and J gave up 0 bases, with 15 bases separating them. CDR3 length equals 15 residues. The CDR3 bases are TGTGCCAGCAGACCCGGGATAAAATTCTCCTACGAGCAGTACTTC. It encodes CASRPGIKFSYEQYF.

This chain uses TRBV2 with TRBJ2-3, with a weak D call TRBD1 (5 bases). Germline-derived CDR1 and CDR2 are SNHLY and FYNNEI. V shed 7 bases and J shed 2 bases, with 19 bases lying between them. The CDR3 contains 16 residues. DNA of the CDR3: TGTGCCAGCATGCCCCTTGGACAAGGGGTCACAGATACGCAGTATTTT. Its translation is CASMPLGQGVTDTQYF.

The chain carries TRBV5-1 and TRBJ2-3, with TRBD2 matching over 9 bases. Germline CDR1 SGHRS, CDR2 YFSETQ. The length of the CDR3 is 20 residues. Trimming took 3 bases from V and 2 from J; bases not matched to a gene: 19. CDR3 amino acids: CASSSPSGTSFLPHTDTQYF. CDR3 nucleotides: TGCGCCAGCAGCTCCCCGTCCGGGACTAGCTTCCTGCCGCACACAGATACGCAGTATTTT.

The chain carries TRBV18 and TRBJ2-5; maybe TRBD2 (6 bases). Germline CDR1 and CDR2: KGHSH and LQKENI. CDR3 length: 16 amino acids. V dropped 6 bases and J dropped 5 bases, with 22 bases sitting between them. The CDR3 reads CASSRPSGLAKETQYF. CDR3 nucleotides: TGTGCCAGCTCCCGACCCAGTGGGCTAGCGAAGGAGACCCAGTACTTC.

V is TRBV19 and J is TRBJ2-2; D remains unclear. Germline V CDR1 and CDR2: LNHDA, SQIVND (reference sequence). The V and J ends lost 5 bases and 3 bases respectively, with 7 bases between them. CDR3 size: 13 residues. The CDR3 spells CASSLRYTGELFF. The CDR3 DNA follows: TGTGCCAGTAGTTTGCGGTACACCGGGGAGCTGTTTTTT.

The chain has TRBV29-1 and TRBJ2-1; TRBD2 agrees at 9 bases. The trim removed 8 bases at V and 8 bases at J, leaving 10 bases unmatched. CDR3 length equals 13 residues. Per the germline V gene, CDR1 is SQVTM and CDR2 is ANQGSEA. CDR3 residues: CSIVGGRGYEQFF. The DNA for the CDR3 is TGCAGCATTGTTGGCGGGAGGGGGTATGAGCAGTTCTTC.

There are a few counts of this clone. The chain links TRBV6-4 to TRBJ2-3, with TRBD2 matching over 8 bases. The CDR3 has 14 residues. Germline values: CDR1 MRHNA, CDR2 SNTAGT. Trimming at V came to 6 bases and at J to 2 bases, leaving 4 bases not matched to a gene. The CDR3 DNA sequence: TGTGCCAGCAGCACTAGCGGCGTCACAGATACGCAGTATTTT. Protein product: CASSTSGVTDTQYF.

V gene TRBV18 combines with J gene TRBJ1-4; 8 bases are shared with TRBD1. This CDR3 comprises 15 residues. The V gene's germline CDR1 is KGHSH and CDR2 LQKENI. Trimming removed 2 bases from V and 6 bases from J; junction bases left unmatched: 5. The CDR3 loop reads CASSPRQDRDEKLFF. The CDR3 nucleotides read TGTGCCAGCTCACCAAGACAGGACAGGGATGAAAAACTGTTTTTT.

The chain employs TRBV11-2 and TRBJ1-3; D gene ambiguous. With 1 base removed from V and 2 bases from J, the gap between germline ends came to 9 bases. The V gene's germline CDR1 is SGHAT and CDR2 FQNNGV. CDR3 length: 15 amino acids. The CDR3 nucleotides are TGTGCCAGCAGCTTAGTTGTATCTCCTGGAAACACCATATATTTT. Translated, it gives CASSLVVSPGNTIYF.

The chain carries TRBV15 and TRBJ2-7; TRBD1 is a possible D gene (5 bases). Trimming removed 0 bases from V and 4 bases from J, with 16 bases in between. From germline, CDR1 is LNHNV and CDR2 YYDKDF (reference sequence). The CDR3 is 16 amino acids. DNA for the CDR3: TGTGCCACCAGCAGAGATATGACAGCCAAAAGGTACGAGCAGTACTTC. Translated: CATSRDMTAKRYEQYF.

V gene TRBV7-6 combines with J gene TRBJ2-3, with 8 bases identical to TRBD2. V shed 1 base, J shed 7 bases, and the junction held 13 bases outside the gene matches. The germline CDR1 and CDR2 sequences are SGHVS and FNYEAQ. This CDR3 has 17 residues. The CDR3, as DNA: TGTGCCAGCAGCTTAGTGGGGGGGTCAAGCGGGAGTTATACGCAGTATTTT. This codes for CASSLVGGSSGSYTQYF.

The rearrangement links TRBV28 to TRBJ2-3; TRBD2 is a possible D gene (5 bases). The V gene's germline CDR1 is MDHEN and CDR2 SYDVKM. CDR3 size: 14 residues. Trimming took 1 base from V and 3 from J, leaving 8 bases between them. CDR3 DNA: TGTGCCAGCAGTTTATTGACGGGGACAGATACGCAGTATTTT. This codes for CASSLLTGTDTQYF.

A single count supports this clone. V gene TRBV7-3 combines with J gene TRBJ2-1, with 10 bases fitting TRBD2. Germline trimming cut 2 bases from V and 9 bases from J; bases unmatched to any gene: 4. The V gene's germline CDR1 is SGHTA and CDR2 FQGTGA. This CDR3 is 14 amino acids long. The CDR3 loop is CASSLVLAGVEQFF. For the CDR3, the DNA is TGTGCCAGCAGCTTAGTGCTAGCGGGAGTTGAGCAGTTCTTC.

This sequence joins TRBV7-9 and TRBJ1-2; 9 bases are a match to TRBD1. CDR3 length: 16 residues. With 4 bases clipped from V and 4 bases from J, the junction kept 10 bases outside the gene matches. Germline CDR1 reads SEHNR; CDR2 reads FQNEAQ (reference sequence). CDR3 bases: TGTGCCAGCAGCTCCCCTTCTGGGACAGGGAGCTATGGCTACACCTTC. Protein: CASSSPSGTGSYGYTF. The complete variable domain, with remaining parts taken from reference TRBV7-9 and TRBJ1-2, reads DTGVSQNPRHKITKRGQNVTFRCDPISEHNRLYWYRQTLGQGPEFLTYFQNEAQLEKSRLLSDRFSAERPKGSFSTLEIQRTEQGDSAMYLCASSSPSGTGSYGYTFGSGTRLTVV.